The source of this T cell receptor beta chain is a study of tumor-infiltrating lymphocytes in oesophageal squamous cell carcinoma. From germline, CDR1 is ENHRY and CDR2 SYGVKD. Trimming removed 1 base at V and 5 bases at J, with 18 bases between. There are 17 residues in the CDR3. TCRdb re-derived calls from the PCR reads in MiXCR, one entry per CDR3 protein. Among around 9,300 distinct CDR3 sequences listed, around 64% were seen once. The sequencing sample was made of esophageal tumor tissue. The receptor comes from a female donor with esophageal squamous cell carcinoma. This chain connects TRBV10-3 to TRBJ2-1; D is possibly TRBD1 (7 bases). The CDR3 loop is CAISEYGGQLVDNEQFF. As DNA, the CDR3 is TGTGCCATCAGTGAGTACGGGGGACAGCTAGTAGACAATGAGCAGTTCTTC.